This passage covers 21 T cell receptor beta chains from one sample sequenced in a study of blood T cell repertoires in COVID-19. The method was immunoSEQ multiplex PCR; TCRdb's version includes in-frame clones alone and lacks a portion of them. The sample lists some 100,000 clones, approximately 90% seen once, with 0.85% to 1% in the top ten. The specimen sequenced was peripheral blood. The receptors derive from a man between 60 and 75 years old with acute or convalescent COVID-19.

This clone was counted a few times. V gene TRBV28 combines with J gene TRBJ2-1; a weak D match, TRBD2 (6 bases). Germline V gene lookup returns CDR1 MDHEN and CDR2 SYDVKM. This CDR3 spans 17 amino acids. V lost 5 bases to trimming and J lost 7 bases, with 24 bases between them. The DNA of the CDR3 is TGTGCCAGCAGTATCTCCGTAGCGGACGGCCTACGGAATGAGCAGTTCTTC. This gives the protein CASSISVADGLRNEQFF. Supplemented by reference TRBV28 and TRBJ2-1, the full variable domain reads DVKVTQSSRYLVKRTGEKVFLECVQDMDHENMFWYRQDPGLGLRLIYFSYDVKMKEKGDIPEGYSVSREKKERFSLILESASTNQTSMYLCASSISVADGLRNEQFFGPGTRLTVL.

This chain joins TRBV27 and TRBJ2-1; 9 nucleotides match TRBD1. The germline gives CDR1 MNHEY, CDR2 SMNVEV (reference sequence). Trimming at V came to 2 bases and at J to 11 bases, leaving 7 bases not matched to a gene. The CDR3 has 14 amino acids. CDR3 sequence: CASSLTVQGAQQFF. CDR3 bases: TGTGCCAGCAGTTTAACGGTACAGGGGGCTCAGCAGTTCTTC.

The genes are TRBV12-3 or TRBV12-4 and TRBJ1-1; tentatively, D is TRBD1 (6 bases). V was pared by 4 bases and J by 1 base, with 7 bases between. The length of the CDR3 is 13 residues. CDR3 protein: CASSWGQNTEAFF. The CDR3 bases are TGTGCCAGCAGTTGGGGACAGAACACTGAAGCTTTCTTT.

The V gene is TRBV6-2 or TRBV6-3, the J gene TRBJ1-1; D is possibly TRBD1 (5 bases). The CDR3 is 16 amino acids. CDR1 is MNHEY and CDR2 is SVGEGT in the germline V gene. The V and J ends lost 0 bases and 1 base respectively, with 12 bases between them. The CDR3 loop is CASSYSAGLTNTEAFF. As DNA, the CDR3 is TGTGCCAGCAGTTACTCGGCAGGGCTTACGAACACTGAAGCTTTCTTT.

The chain employs TRBV10-2 and TRBJ1-1; TRBD1 is a possible D gene (5 bases). Per germline, CDR1 WSHSY and CDR2 SAAADI. The CDR3 is 13 residues long. The V end lost 6 bases, the J end lost 1 base, and 9 bases lay between the germline ends. CDR3 loop: CASRATGNTEAFF. For the CDR3, the DNA is TGCGCCAGCAGAGCTACAGGGAACACTGAAGCTTTCTTT.

This clone has only one observation. This rearrangement joins TRBV11-2 to TRBJ2-5, with D tentatively TRBD2 (7 bases). Germline V gives CDR1 SGHAT, CDR2 FQNNGV. Between the trimmed V and J ends, which lost 5 bases and 5 bases, there was a span of 15 bases. The CDR3 totals 14 residues. This CDR3 reads CASSPGGHGETQYF. The CDR3 nucleotides read TGTGCCAGCAGCCCGGGGGGACACGGGGAGACCCAGTACTTC.

This clone appeared once. The chain carries TRBV18 and TRBJ1-4; D is ambiguous. With 3 bases removed from V and 0 bases from J, the gap between germline ends came to 11 bases. This CDR3 comprises 16 residues. Germline assignment: CDR1 KGHSH and CDR2 LQKENI. CDR3 nucleotides: TGTGCCAGCTCACCCGCGATTTTGGCAACTAATGAAAAACTGTTTTTT. Translated, it gives CASSPAILATNEKLFF.

This chain uses TRBV25-1 with TRBJ2-2; tentative D call: TRBD1 (6 bases). Germline values: CDR1 MGHDK, CDR2 SYGVNS. The V gene lost 6 bases and the J gene lost 0 bases, with 17 bases spanning the gap. The CDR3 contains 17 residues. Here the CDR3 reads CASRAPVGQTNTGELFF. For the CDR3, the DNA is TGTGCCAGCAGAGCACCCGTAGGACAGACGAACACCGGGGAGCTGTTTTTT.

This chain joins TRBV19 and TRBJ2-2, with a weak D call TRBD2 (7 bases). The CDR3 runs 14 residues. Trimming pared 5 bases from V and 5 bases from J, leaving 12 bases between. Germline V CDR1 and CDR2: LNHDA, SQIVND (reference sequence). CDR3 bases: TGTGCCAGTAGTGCGGGGGCGAGGACCGGGGAGCTGTTTTTT. It encodes CASSAGARTGELFF. The complete variable domain, with remaining parts taken from reference TRBV19 and TRBJ2-2, reads DGGITQSPKYLFRKEGQNVTLSCEQNLNHDAMYWYRQDPGQGLRLIYYSQIVNDFQKGDIAEGYSVSREKKESFPLTVTSAQKNPTAFYLCASSAGARTGELFFGEGSRLTVL.

The chain carries TRBV10-1 and TRBJ1-1, with D maybe TRBD1 (5 bases). Trimming shortened V by 3 bases and J by 6 bases, and 11 bases separated the two germline ends. This CDR3 is 13 amino acids long. Germline CDR1 is WNHNN and CDR2 is SYGVQD (reference sequence). In nucleotides, the CDR3 is TGCGCCAGCAGTGACCAGGGAATGCCTGAAGCTTTCTTT. Translation gives CASSDQGMPEAFF.

This clone was observed a single time. The chain uses TRBV11-2 and TRBJ1-2; a weak D match, TRBD1 (6 bases). The CDR3 sequence is 13 residues long. The V end lost 5 bases, the J end lost 6 bases, and 13 bases lay between the germline ends. CDR1 is SGHAT and CDR2 is FQNNGV in the germline V gene. DNA for the CDR3: TGTGCCAGCAGCGCCTACCCAGGGGATGGCTACACCTTC. Protein: CASSAYPGDGYTF.

The chain has TRBV19 and TRBJ1-1, with 7 bases matching TRBD1. CDR3 length: 13 residues. Germline V gene lookup returns CDR1 LNHDA and CDR2 SQIVND (reference sequence). V dropped 6 bases and J dropped 6; count of bases not matched to a gene: 7. This CDR3 reads CASSPQGSAEAFF. CDR3 bases: TGTGCCAGTAGCCCACAGGGGTCGGCTGAAGCTTTCTTT.

The rearrangement uses TRBV30 and TRBJ2-3; 13 nucleotides agree with TRBD2. V lost 3 bases to trimming and J lost 1 base; unmatched junction nucleotides: 4. This CDR3 has 16 amino acids. Germline V gives CDR1 GTSNPN, CDR2 SVGIG (reference sequence). Written as DNA, the CDR3 is TGTGCCTGGAGCGCACTAGCGGGAGGGGGCACAGATACGCAGTATTTT. Translation gives CAWSALAGGGTDTQYF.

This sequence joins TRBV27 and TRBJ2-1, with TRBD2 identical over 14 bases. Germline trimming cut 5 bases from V and 4 bases from J; bases unmatched to any gene: 13. Germline-derived CDR1 and CDR2 are MNHEY and SMNVEV (reference sequence). This CDR3 contains 19 residues. For the CDR3, the DNA is TGTGCCAGCAGTGCGACCCTCGGGACTAGCGGGAGAAGTTACAATGAGCAGTTCTTC. Amino acids: CASSATLGTSGRSYNEQFF.

This clone occurred once. V is TRBV7-2 and J is TRBJ1-2; a possible D gene is TRBD1 (5 bases). V lost 2 bases to trimming and J lost 2 bases, with 6 bases between them. The CDR3 runs 13 residues. The V gene's germline CDR1 is SGHTA and CDR2 FQGNSA. CDR3 nucleotides: TGTGCCAGCAGCTTAAGACAGAACTATGGCTACACCTTC. Translated: CASSLRQNYGYTF.

The CDR3 here is CAWRAVTETQYF. Written as DNA, the CDR3 is TGTGCCTGGAGGGCCGTTACAGAGACCCAGTACTTC. The rearrangement joins TRBV30 to TRBJ2-5; D unresolved. Trimming stripped 3 bases from V and 4 bases from J, with 9 bases between. Germline CDR1 is GTSNPN and CDR2 is SVGIG (reference sequence). The CDR3 has 12 residues. The entire variable domain, with the rest obtained from reference TRBV30 and TRBJ2-5, is as follows: SQTIHQWPATLVQPVGSPLSLECTVEGTSNPNLYWYRQAAGRGLQLLFYSVGIGQISSEVPQNLSASRPQDRQFILSSKKLLLSDSGFYLCAWRAVTETQYFGPGTRLLVL.

The chain employs TRBV12-3 or TRBV12-4 and TRBJ1-6; unclear D gene. Trimming left V 0 bases short and J 8 bases short, with 5 bases between. The CDR3 runs 13 residues. The CDR3 DNA follows: TGTGCCAGCAGTTTAGCGAGGGATTCACCCCTCCACTTT. Its translation: CASSLARDSPLHF.

This rearrangement joins TRBV19 to TRBJ2-5; D unresolved. The V end lost 3 bases, the J end lost 2 bases, and 10 bases lay between the germline ends. Germline assignment: CDR1 LNHDA and CDR2 SQIVND (reference sequence). The length of the CDR3 is 14 residues. The CDR3 region is CASSIGVIQETQYF. In DNA form, the CDR3 reads TGTGCCAGTAGTATTGGAGTGATACAAGAGACCCAGTACTTC.

The J gene is TRBJ1-2, the V gene TRBV6-6; tentative D call: TRBD1 (5 bases). CDR3 length: 16 residues. Germline lookup yields CDR1 MNHNY and CDR2 SVGAGI (reference sequence). Trimming left V 6 bases short and J 1 base short, with 18 bases between. The CDR3 is CASSSPARGDNYGYTF. CDR3 DNA sequence: TGTGCCAGCAGCTCCCCGGCTCGGGGGGATAACTATGGCTACACCTTC.

The V and J genes are TRBV11-2 and TRBJ2-1, with D perhaps matching TRBD2 (5 bases). CDR3 length: 15 amino acids. Germline CDR1 is SGHAT and CDR2 is FQNNGV. V lost 2 bases and J 10 bases, leaving 18 bases between the germline ends. The CDR3, as DNA: TGTGCCAGCAGCTTAAGCGGACGGGCGCTAGCCGAGCAGTTCTTC. It codes for CASSLSGRALAEQFF.

This sequence joins TRBV5-8 and TRBJ1-1, with 8 bases fitting TRBD1. This CDR3 is 15 amino acids long. Losses at the gene ends were 0 bases for V and 4 bases for J; bases not matched to a gene: 5. CDR1 SGHTS and CDR2 YDEGEE come from the germline V gene. The CDR3 nucleotides read TGTGCCAGCAGCTTGGGGCAGGGGGCGCCCACTGAAGCTTTCTTT. It translates to CASSLGQGAPTEAFF. The whole variable domain, remainder taken from reference TRBV5-8 and TRBJ1-1, is EAGVTQSPTHLIKTRGQQATLRCSPISGHTSVYWYQQALGLGLQFLLWYDEGEERNRGNFPPRFSGRQFPNYSSELNVNALELEDSALYLCASSLGQGAPTEAFFGQGTRLTVV.